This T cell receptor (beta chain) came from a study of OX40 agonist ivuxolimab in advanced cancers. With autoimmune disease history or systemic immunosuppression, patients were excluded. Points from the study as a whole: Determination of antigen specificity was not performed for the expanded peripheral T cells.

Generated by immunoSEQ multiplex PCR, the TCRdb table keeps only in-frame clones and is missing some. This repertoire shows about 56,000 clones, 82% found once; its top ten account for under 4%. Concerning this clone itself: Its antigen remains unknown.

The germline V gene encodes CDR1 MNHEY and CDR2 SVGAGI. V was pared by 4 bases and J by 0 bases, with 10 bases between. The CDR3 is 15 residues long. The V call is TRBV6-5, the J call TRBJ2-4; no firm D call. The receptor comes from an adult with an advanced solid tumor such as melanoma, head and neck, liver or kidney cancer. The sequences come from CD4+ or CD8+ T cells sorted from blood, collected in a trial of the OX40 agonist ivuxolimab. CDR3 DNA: TGTGCCAGCAGTTGGCGCAGATCAGCCAAAAACATTCAGTACTTC. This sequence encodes CASSWRRSAKNIQYF.